The 18 T cell receptor beta chains below all came from one sample that was sequenced in a study of cytomegalovirus exposure and HLA in healthy donors. A multiplex PCR was run with 60 Vbeta primers and 13 Jbeta primers. Profiling relied on immunoSEQ multiplex PCR, and the TCRdb table lists in-frame clones only, not all of them. The table records roughly 100,000 clones, 71% of them present only once. Sample: PBMCs. The receptors shown here come from a female donor in good health and CMV-seronegative.

The chain employs TRBV28 and TRBJ2-5; 9 bases agree with TRBD1. Germline values: CDR1 MDHEN, CDR2 SYDVKM. The CDR3 consists of 17 residues. The junction had 16 bases not matched to a gene; V was cut back by 6 bases and J by 5 bases. This chain's CDR3 is CASSPRWGQGFKETQYF. CDR3 coding DNA: TGTGCCAGCAGCCCCCGGTGGGGACAGGGTTTTAAGGAGACCCAGTACTTC.

This clone occurred a few times. J is TRBJ2-5 and V is TRBV2, with D tentatively TRBD2 (5 bases). The end of the DNA aligns better with TRBJ2-7, so the J call may be wrong. The CDR3 spans 14 residues. Germline-derived CDR1 and CDR2 are SNHLY and FYNNEI. CDR3: CASSAGRKPYEQYF. In DNA form, the CDR3 reads TGTGCCAGCAGTGCTGGGAGAAAACCCTACGAGCAGTACTTC.

In its sample, this clone was seen a few times. The chain employs TRBV27 and TRBJ2-7; TRBD1 matches at 11 bases. CDR3 length: 15 residues. V gave up 7 bases and J gave up 5 bases; unmatched junction bases: 10. CDR1 and CDR2 from the germline V gene are MNHEY and SMNVEV (reference sequence). The CDR3 loop reads CASKLGQGAEHEQYF. The CDR3 bases are TGTGCCAGCAAACTCGGACAGGGGGCAGAGCACGAGCAGTACTTC.

The chain joins TRBV14 to TRBJ2-3; maybe TRBD2 (7 bases). Trimming stripped 9 bases from V and 0 bases from J, with 16 bases between. The CDR3 covers 15 residues. Germline V CDR1 and CDR2: SGHDN, FVKESK. CDR3 in DNA: TGTGCCAGTAGGGGGGGGCCATCTAGCACAGATACGCAGTATTTT. As protein: CASRGGPSSTDTQYF.

This clone has only one observation. V usage is TRBV4-3 and J usage is TRBJ2-3, with D possibly TRBD2 on 6 matching bases. Germline values: CDR1 LGHNA, CDR2 YSLEER. V was cut by 1 base and J by 2 bases, with 13 bases left in between. The CDR3 loop spans 16 amino acids. CDR3 coding DNA: TGCGCCAGCAGCCAAGGGGCGGGGATTGACACAGATACGCAGTATTTT. Translated: CASSQGAGIDTDTQYF.

V and J are TRBV5-4 and TRBJ1-4; D uncertain. V dropped 3 bases and J dropped 8 bases, with 8 bases sitting between them. Germline loops: CDR1 SGHNT, CDR2 YYREEE (reference sequence). The CDR3 consists of 12 residues. In nucleotides, the CDR3 is TGTGCCAGCAGCTCCCCCGGGGAAAAACTGTTTTTT. It encodes CASSSPGEKLFF.

The chain is built from TRBV29-1 and TRBJ2-7; TRBD2 agrees at 12 bases. The CDR3 contains 13 residues. Germline V gives CDR1 SQVTM, CDR2 ANQGSEA. V lost 6 bases and J lost 5; bases outside the gene matches: 5. The CDR3 DNA reads TGCAGCGTCCCGGGACTAGCGGGTAACGAGCAGTACTTC. This encodes CSVPGLAGNEQYF.

V gene TRBV18 combines with J gene TRBJ2-5; 7 bases agree with TRBD1. The V gene end was trimmed by 2 bases and the J gene end by 5 bases; junction bases not matched to a gene: 8. CDR1 is KGHSH and CDR2 is LQKENI in the germline V gene. The CDR3 consists of 15 residues. The CDR3 here is CASSPSGQVGETQYF. The CDR3 coding sequence is TGTGCCAGCTCACCATCAGGACAGGTTGGGGAGACCCAGTACTTC.

CDR3 DNA: TGTGCCAGCAGCCCGCGGGAGACCCAGTACTTC. Translation gives CASSPRETQYF. The chain carries TRBV28 and TRBJ2-5; unclear D gene. CDR1 is MDHEN and CDR2 is SYDVKM in the germline V gene. V lost 6 bases to trimming and J lost 5 bases, with 7 bases between them. The CDR3 consists of 11 residues.

The V call is TRBV27, the J call TRBJ1-2, with D possibly matching TRBD1 (5 bases). The CDR3 is made up of 14 amino acids. The V end lost 5 bases, the J end lost 4 bases, and 14 bases lay between the germline ends. The V gene's germline CDR1 is MNHEY and CDR2 SMNVEV (reference sequence). CDR3 region: CASSPLAGPYGYTF. The CDR3 DNA reads TGTGCCAGCAGTCCCCTTGCAGGGCCCTATGGCTACACCTTC.

Concerning this clone itself: The sample has other DNA sequences that encode this CDR3 too. The chain combines TRBV6-5 with TRBJ1-2, with a possible D match to TRBD1 (5 bases). The CDR3 has 15 amino acids. V was cut by 5 bases and J by 0 bases, with 13 bases left in between. Per germline, CDR1 MNHEY and CDR2 SVGAGI. This chain's CDR3 is CASSRDGGTNYGYTF. The CDR3 coding sequence is TGTGCCAGCAGTCGCGACGGGGGGACTAACTATGGCTACACCTTC.

The CDR3 region has the DNA TGTGCCAGCAGCTTGAAGAGAGTCCTCTATGGCTACACCTTC. Translated, it gives CASSLKRVLYGYTF. The V call is TRBV5-6, the J call TRBJ1-2; D unresolved. Germline CDR1 SGHDT, CDR2 YYEEEE. This CDR3 region has 14 residues. With 1 base removed from V and 4 bases from J, the gap between germline ends came to 11 bases.

The CDR3 protein is CATSQGTAPRMAFF. CDR3 sequence (DNA): TGTGCCACTAGTCAGGGGACAGCCCCTAGGATGGCTTTCTTT. The chain employs TRBV6-1 and TRBJ1-1; 7 nucleotides align to TRBD1. CDR3 size: 14 residues. Germline V gene sequence: CDR1 MNHNS, CDR2 SASEGT. The V and J ends lost 10 bases and 11 bases, in that order; junction bases with no gene match: 19.

The J gene is TRBJ2-1, the V gene TRBV30; 10 positions match TRBD2. Germline V CDR1 and CDR2: GTSNPN, SVGIG (reference sequence). V dropped 2 bases and J dropped 6; count of bases not matched to a gene: 7. The CDR3 is made up of 15 amino acids. CDR3 in amino acids: CAWSLLAGVGNEQFF. The CDR3 DNA follows: TGTGCCTGGAGTCTTCTAGCGGGAGTTGGCAATGAGCAGTTCTTC. The full variable domain, with the rest looked up from reference TRBV30 and TRBJ2-1, is SQTIHQWPATLVQPVGSPLSLECTVEGTSNPNLYWYRQAAGRGLQLLFYSVGIGQISSEVPQNLSASRPQDRQFILSSKKLLLSDSGFYLCAWSLLAGVGNEQFFGPGTRLTVL.

The CDR3 DNA reads as TGTGCCAGCAGGGAGGGACGGGCGATGATCGCTTTCTTT. Protein sequence: CASREGRAMIAFF. J is TRBJ1-1 and V is TRBV7-2; maybe TRBD1 (5 bases). This CDR3 comprises 13 residues. The germline V gene encodes CDR1 SGHTA and CDR2 FQGNSA. Trimming removed 6 bases from V and 11 bases from J, with 19 bases in between.

The rearrangement links TRBV29-1 to TRBJ1-1; no reliable D call. Germline CDR1 SQVTM, CDR2 ANQGSEA. The V end was cut by 2 bases, the J end by 0 bases, with 7 bases between. The CDR3 has 13 residues. The CDR3 reads CSVETPMNTEAFF. Written as DNA, the CDR3 is TGCAGCGTTGAAACTCCCATGAACACTGAAGCTTTCTTT.

The chain links TRBV9 to TRBJ2-7; 7 bases are shared with TRBD1. The CDR3 has 14 amino acids. The ends lost 0 bases at V and 3 bases at J; junction bases unmatched: 3. Germline V gene sequence: CDR1 SGDLS, CDR2 YYNGEE. Here the CDR3 DNA reads TGTGCCAGCAGCGTAGGCCCAGGGGGCTACGAGCAGTACTTC. Translating gives CASSVGPGGYEQYF.

CDR3 sequence (DNA): TGTGCCAGCAGTGAAGGGCTAGCGGAGACCCAGTACTTC. It specifies CASSEGLAETQYF. The chain joins TRBV25-1 to TRBJ2-5; a weak D match, TRBD2 (6 bases). The V end lost 2 bases, the J end lost 5 bases, and 9 bases lay between the germline ends. CDR3 size: 13 residues. Looked up from germline, CDR1 is MGHDK and CDR2 is SYGVNS.